Following are 2 T cell receptor beta chains from one sample sequenced in a study of blood T cells in healthy people across ages. The use of a sample-barcoded 5' primer and a J-beta primer mix characterized a second PCR of 7 to 11 cycles. MiXCR was run by TCRdb on the 5' RACE reads, yielding one entry per CDR3 protein. The sample includes 1.5 million to 2 million distinct CDR3 sequences, roughly 52% of them seen just once. Sequencing was performed on blood. These receptors were taken from a woman aged 40 to 50 in good health.

This clonotype was seen only a few times. The gene calls are TRBV12-3 or TRBV12-4 and TRBJ2-7, with unresolved D. Trimming removed 0 bases at V and 2 bases at J, with 8 bases between. This CDR3 contains 14 residues. The chain's CDR3 is CASSLAATAYEQYF. DNA of the CDR3: TGTGCCAGCAGTTTAGCAGCTACTGCCTACGAGCAGTACTTC.

V and J are TRBV29-1 and TRBJ2-5; D is uncertain. Trimming left V 3 bases short and J 5 bases short, with 7 bases between. The germline V gene encodes CDR1 SQVTM and CDR2 ANQGSEA. The CDR3 consists of 11 residues. The CDR3, as DNA: TGCAGCGTTGAGCCTCTGGAGACCCAGTACTTC. Its protein is CSVEPLETQYF.